Listed here are 5 T cell receptor beta chains from one sample, sequenced in a study of low-dose radiotherapy and immunotherapy resistance in tumors. Gene-specific TRAV and TRBV primers were used for first-strand cDNA, covering alpha and beta chains. With a V-primer adapter and a constant-region primer, TCRs were amplified for 20 to 25 PCR cycles. TCRdb recomputed calls from the reads with MiXCR, one row per CDR3 protein. Of tens of thousands of distinct CDR3 sequences listed, approximately 26% are singletons. The sample's time point: before trial treatment. The material was PBMCs, obtained before treatment. Every receptor here comes from a male donor with rectosigmoid adenocarcinoma.

The sample holds many counts of this clonotype. This chain joins TRBV4-1 and TRBJ2-5; the D gene is possibly TRBD2 (6 bases). The CDR3 totals 17 residues. Trimming removed 0 bases at V and 5 bases at J, with 19 bases between. Germline-derived CDR1 and CDR2 are MGHRA and YSYEKL. DNA of the CDR3: TGCGCCAGCAGCCAAGAGAGGTCTGGGAGGTTCGGGGAGACCCAGTACTTC. This translates into CASSQERSGRFGETQYF.

This clonotype was seen at least ten times. V is TRBV28 and J is TRBJ2-1; 7 nucleotides match TRBD1. CDR3 size: 15 residues. With V trimmed by 2 bases and J by 6 bases, 7 bases remained unmatched. The germline V gene has CDR1 MDHEN and CDR2 SYDVKM. The CDR3: CASSLPLTGSNEQFF. The CDR3 nucleotides are TGTGCCAGCAGTTTACCCTTGACAGGGAGCAATGAGCAGTTCTTC.

This clonotype was recorded many times. This chain uses TRBV28 with TRBJ2-2, with TRBD1 matching 8 bases. The germline V gene encodes CDR1 MDHEN and CDR2 SYDVKM. After removal of 7 bases from V and 1 base from J, the junction contained 8 bases not matched to a gene. This CDR3 region has 16 residues. The CDR3 region is CASKTSGTGNTGELFF. DNA of the CDR3: TGTGCCAGCAAAACCTCCGGGACAGGGAACACCGGGGAGCTGTTTTTT.

The rearrangement uses TRBV10-3 and TRBJ2-2, with D unclear. The CDR3 has 15 amino acids. Germline CDR1 ENHRY, CDR2 SYGVKD. Deletions cut 0 bases from V and 7 bases from J, with 12 bases between. CDR3 DNA: TGTGCCATCAGTGAGTCGAAGCAGCTAGGCGGGGAGCTGTTTTTT. Translation gives CAISESKQLGGELFF.

For this clonotype: Only one base separates this from a far larger clonotype, so it likely reflects a read error. The chain combines TRBV6-8 with TRBJ2-7; D not certain. The CDR3 consists of 14 residues. Germline CDR1 and CDR2: MNHGY and SAAAGT. The ends were cut back, 5 bases at V and 3 bases at J, with 14 bases in the middle. This CDR3 is CASSPRLRIYEQYF. The CDR3 DNA follows: TGTGCCAGCAGTCCCCGGCTGAGGATCTACGAGCAGTACTTC.